This entry lists 3 T cell receptor beta chains sequenced from one sample in a study of blood T cells in healthy people across ages. Combining a sample-barcoded 5' primer with a J-beta primer mix, a second PCR ran for about 6 to 11 cycles. Using its own MiXCR run on the 5' RACE reads, TCRdb lists one record per CDR3 protein. The sample holds some 760,000 distinct CDR3 sequences, just under 25% seen once. These same data were also listed under a study on T cells of mothers and their children.

Material: blood. The receptor source for this set is a boy between 10 and 17 years old in good health.

This clonotype has only a few counts. The chain employs TRBV29-1 and TRBJ1-1; 9 nucleotides line up with TRBD1. V shed 6 bases and J 0 bases; nucleotides not matched to a gene: 11. CDR1 is SQVTM, CDR2 ANQGSEA, per germline. The CDR3 is 16 residues long. The CDR3 coding sequence is TGCAGCGTACTCGGGAAACAGGGGGCAATGAACACTGAAGCTTTCTTT. As protein: CSVLGKQGAMNTEAFF. Combining the CDR3 with reference TRBV29-1 and TRBJ1-1 gives the whole variable domain SAVISQKPSRDICQRGTSLTIQCQVDSQVTMMFWYRQQPGQSLTLIATANQGSEATYESGFVIDKFPISRPNLTFSTLTVSNMSPEDSSIYLCSVLGKQGAMNTEAFFGQGTRLTVV.

This clonotype was detected once. The CDR3 DNA reads as TGTGCCAGCAGCGAAAGCGGGAGGCCCTACAATGAGCAGTTCTTC. Translated, it gives CASSESGRPYNEQFF. This rearrangement joins TRBV9 to TRBJ2-1, with 9 bases fitting TRBD2. Unmatched junction bases numbered 3, after V lost 3 bases and J lost 2 bases. CDR3 length: 15 amino acids. Looked up from germline, CDR1 is SGDLS and CDR2 is YYNGEE.

The chain links TRBV5-1 to TRBJ1-4; D is unresolved. The CDR3 runs to 17 residues. Germline V gene data show CDR1 as SGHRS and CDR2 as YFSETQ. The germline V and J ends were trimmed by 4 bases and 0 bases, with 16 bases remaining between them. CDR3 loop: CASSLDPISATNEKLFF. The CDR3 bases are TGCGCCAGCAGCCTTGACCCAATATCCGCAACTAATGAAAAACTGTTTTTT.